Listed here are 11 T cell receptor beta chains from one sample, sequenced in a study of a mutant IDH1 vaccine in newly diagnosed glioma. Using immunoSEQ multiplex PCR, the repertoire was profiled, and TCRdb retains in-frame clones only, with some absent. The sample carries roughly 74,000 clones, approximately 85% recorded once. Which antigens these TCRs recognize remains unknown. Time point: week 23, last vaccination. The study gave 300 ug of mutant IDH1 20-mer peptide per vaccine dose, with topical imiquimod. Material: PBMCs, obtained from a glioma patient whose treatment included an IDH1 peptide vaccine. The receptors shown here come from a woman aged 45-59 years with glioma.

This chain's CDR3 is CASSPLASTGTGYGYTF. The DNA of the CDR3 is TGTGCCAGCAGTCCCTTAGCCTCTACCGGGACAGGGTATGGCTACACCTTC. The chain employs TRBV28 and TRBJ1-2, with 9 bases identical to TRBD1. The CDR3 runs to 17 residues. Germline V gene sequence: CDR1 MDHEN, CDR2 SYDVKM. The V gene end was trimmed by 5 bases and the J gene end by 5 bases; junction bases not matched to a gene: 15.

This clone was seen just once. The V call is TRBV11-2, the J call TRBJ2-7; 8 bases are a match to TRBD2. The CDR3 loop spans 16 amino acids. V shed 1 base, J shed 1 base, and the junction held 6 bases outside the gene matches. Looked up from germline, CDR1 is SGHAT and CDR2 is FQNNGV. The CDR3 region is CASSLGGSGSSYEQYF. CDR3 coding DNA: TGTGCCAGCAGCTTAGGCGGGAGCGGGAGTTCCTACGAGCAGTACTTC.

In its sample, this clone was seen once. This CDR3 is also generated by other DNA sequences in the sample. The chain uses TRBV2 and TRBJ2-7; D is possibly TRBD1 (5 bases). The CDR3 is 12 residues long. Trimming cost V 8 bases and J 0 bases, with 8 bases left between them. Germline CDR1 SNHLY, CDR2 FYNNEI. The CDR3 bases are TGTGCCAGCCGAGACAGCTCCTACGAGCAGTACTTC. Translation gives CASRDSSYEQYF.

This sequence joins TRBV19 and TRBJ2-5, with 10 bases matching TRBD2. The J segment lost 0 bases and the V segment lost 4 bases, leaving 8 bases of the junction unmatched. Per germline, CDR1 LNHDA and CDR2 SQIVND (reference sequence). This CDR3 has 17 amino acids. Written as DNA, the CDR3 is TGTGCCAGTAGTACGCAGCGGGAGGGCCGTTACCAAGAGACCCAGTACTTC. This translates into CASSTQREGRYQETQYF.

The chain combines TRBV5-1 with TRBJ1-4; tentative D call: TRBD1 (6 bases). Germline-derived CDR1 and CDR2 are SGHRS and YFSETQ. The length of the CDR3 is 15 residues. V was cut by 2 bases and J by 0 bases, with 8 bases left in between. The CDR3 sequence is CASSFTGSTNEKLFF. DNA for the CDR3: TGCGCCAGCAGCTTTACAGGGTCAACTAATGAAAAACTGTTTTTT.

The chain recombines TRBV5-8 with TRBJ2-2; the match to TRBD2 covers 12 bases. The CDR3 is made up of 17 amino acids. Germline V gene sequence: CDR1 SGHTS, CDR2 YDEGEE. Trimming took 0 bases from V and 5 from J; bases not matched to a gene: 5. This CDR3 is CASSLELAGGPTGELFF. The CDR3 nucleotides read TGTGCCAGCAGCTTGGAGCTAGCGGGAGGGCCGACCGGGGAGCTGTTTTTT. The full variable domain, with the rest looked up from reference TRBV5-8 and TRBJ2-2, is EAGVTQSPTHLIKTRGQQATLRCSPISGHTSVYWYQQALGLGLQFLLWYDEGEERNRGNFPPRFSGRQFPNYSSELNVNALELEDSALYLCASSLELAGGPTGELFFGEGSRLTVL.

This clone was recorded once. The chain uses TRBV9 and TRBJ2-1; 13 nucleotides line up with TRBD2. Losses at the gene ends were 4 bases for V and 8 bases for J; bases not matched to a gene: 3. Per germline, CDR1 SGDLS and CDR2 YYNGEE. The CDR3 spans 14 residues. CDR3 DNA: TGTGCCAGCAGCCCCGGACTAGCGGGAGATGAGCAGTTCTTC. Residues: CASSPGLAGDEQFF.

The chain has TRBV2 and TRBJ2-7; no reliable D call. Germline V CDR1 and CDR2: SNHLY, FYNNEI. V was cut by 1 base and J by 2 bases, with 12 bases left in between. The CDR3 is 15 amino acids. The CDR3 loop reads CASSEGVKPPYEQYF. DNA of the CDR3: TGTGCCAGCAGTGAAGGAGTCAAGCCCCCCTACGAGCAGTACTTC.

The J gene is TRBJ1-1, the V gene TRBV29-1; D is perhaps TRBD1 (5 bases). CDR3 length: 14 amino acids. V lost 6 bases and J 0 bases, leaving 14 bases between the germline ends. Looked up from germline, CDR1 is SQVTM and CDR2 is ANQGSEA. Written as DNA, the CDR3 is TGCAGCGTCTGGTACAGGACTATGAACACTGAAGCTTTCTTT. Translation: CSVWYRTMNTEAFF.

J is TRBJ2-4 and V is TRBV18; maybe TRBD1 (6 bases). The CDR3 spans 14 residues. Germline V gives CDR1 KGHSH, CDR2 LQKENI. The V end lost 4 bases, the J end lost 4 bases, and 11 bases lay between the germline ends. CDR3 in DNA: TGTGCCAGCTCACAGGGGGAAAATAAAAACATTCAGTACTTC. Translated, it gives CASSQGENKNIQYF.

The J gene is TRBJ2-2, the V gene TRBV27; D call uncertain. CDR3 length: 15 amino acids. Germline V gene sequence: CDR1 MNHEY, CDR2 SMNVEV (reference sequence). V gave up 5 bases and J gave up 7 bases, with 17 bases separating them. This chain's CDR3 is CASSPFGPGIGELFF. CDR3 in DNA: TGTGCCAGCAGTCCGTTTGGTCCCGGCATCGGGGAGCTGTTTTTT.